The 5 T cell receptor beta chains in this list originate from one sample, sequenced in a study of shared clonotypes between healthy human individuals. Only in-frame clones appear in the TCRdb table, and some are missing; sequencing was by immunoSEQ multiplex PCR. The sample consists of around 430,000 clones, around 75% of them appearing once. The specimen sequenced was PBMCs. The receptors come from a woman aged 40 to 50 in good health. Some clones in this sample may be carry-over from other donors' samples.

The chain has TRBV5-1 and TRBJ2-1; 13 bases map to TRBD2. Per the germline V gene, CDR1 is SGHRS and CDR2 is YFSETQ. There are 17 residues in the CDR3. The J segment lost 1 base and the V segment lost 4 bases, leaving 5 bases of the junction unmatched. The CDR3 is CASSARTSGSSYNEQFF. In DNA, the CDR3 is TGCGCCAGCAGCGCCCGGACTAGCGGGAGTTCCTACAATGAGCAGTTCTTC.

The chain combines TRBV18 with TRBJ2-1; 9 nucleotides align to TRBD2. Germline V CDR1 and CDR2: KGHSH, LQKENI. The CDR3 runs 15 residues. The junction had 10 bases not matched to a gene; V was cut back by 5 bases and J by 8 bases. The CDR3 loop reads CASSWAAGGRDEQFF. CDR3 coding DNA: TGTGCCAGCTCATGGGCAGCGGGAGGACGGGATGAGCAGTTCTTC.

This sequence joins TRBV4-2 and TRBJ2-3; the match to TRBD2 covers 9 bases. V lost 2 bases and J lost 1; bases outside the gene matches: 7. CDR1 and CDR2 (germline): LGHNA, YNFKEQ. The CDR3 is 17 residues long. This CDR3 reads CASSQTSGRSGTDTQYF. The DNA of the CDR3 is TGTGCCAGCAGCCAAACCAGCGGGAGGTCGGGCACAGATACGCAGTATTTT.

This clone has only a few counts. This sequence joins TRBV28 and TRBJ2-2; either TRBD1 or TRBD2 may fit D (5 bases each). Trimming pared 6 bases from V and 5 bases from J, leaving 19 bases between. Germline lookup yields CDR1 MDHEN and CDR2 SYDVKM. This CDR3 comprises 16 residues. The CDR3, as DNA: TGTGCCAGCAGGTCCTCCGGGACCTCTTTTACCGGGGAGCTGTTTTTT. Residues: CASRSSGTSFTGELFF.

This clone was counted a few times. This sequence joins TRBV29-1 and TRBJ2-5, with D unresolved. Deletions cut 3 bases from V and 1 base from J, with 12 bases between. Germline V gene data show CDR1 as SQVTM and CDR2 as ANQGSEA. The CDR3 loop spans 14 amino acids. CDR3 amino acids: CSVEVPVAQETQYF. As DNA, the CDR3 is TGCAGCGTTGAGGTGCCGGTAGCCCAAGAGACCCAGTACTTC. The full variable domain, in which reference TRBV29-1 and TRBJ2-5 provide the parts outside the CDR3, is SAVISQKPSRDICQRGTSLTIQCQVDSQVTMMFWYRQQPGQSLTLIATANQGSEATYESGFVIDKFPISRPNLTFSTLTVSNMSPEDSSIYLCSVEVPVAQETQYFGPGTRLLVL.